One and the same sample provided the 31 T cell receptor beta chains below, sequenced in a study of neoadjuvant anti-PD-1 for oral cavity cancer. The time point is: after neoadjuvant nivolumab, at surgical resection. The data were produced by immunoSEQ multiplex PCR, yet TCRdb's version contains in-frame clones alone and is incomplete. The data contain around 68,000 clones, 70% to 90% of them singletons. This material consisted of PBMCs, taken after nivolumab (anti-PD-1) treatment. All receptors derive from a person aged 40 to 85 with oral cavity squamous cell carcinoma.

This chain connects TRBV10-3 to TRBJ1-2; no clear D gene. The CDR3 spans 14 residues. With 6 bases removed from V and 1 base from J, the gap between germline ends came to 12 bases. Germline V gives CDR1 ENHRY, CDR2 SYGVKD. The CDR3 bases are TGTGCCATCAGGTTACAGCGTATTAACTATGGCTACACCTTC. Protein: CAIRLQRINYGYTF.

CDR3 in amino acids: CATSRDRGNQETQYF. In nucleotides, the CDR3 is TGTGCCACCAGCAGAGACAGGGGGAATCAAGAGACCCAGTACTTC. The chain has TRBV15 and TRBJ2-5, with 7 bases lining up with TRBD1. Germline CDR1 LNHNV, CDR2 YYDKDF (reference sequence). The CDR3 is 15 residues long. Trimming took 0 bases from V and 2 from J; bases not matched to a gene: 3.

The CDR3 here is CASSLGFDRLNQPQHF. CDR3 coding DNA: TGTGCCAGCAGCTTGGGGTTTGACCGACTCAATCAGCCCCAGCATTTT. The chain recombines TRBV5-6 with TRBJ1-5, with D uncertain. The germline V and J ends were trimmed by 0 bases and 3 bases, with 13 bases remaining between them. CDR1 is SGHDT, CDR2 YYEEEE, per germline. The CDR3 has 16 amino acids.

V and J are TRBV29-1 and TRBJ2-5; TRBD1 matches at 8 bases. Looked up from germline, CDR1 is SQVTM and CDR2 is ANQGSEA. The J segment lost 2 bases and the V segment lost 5 bases, leaving 1 base of the junction unmatched. The CDR3 runs 12 residues. Written as DNA, the CDR3 is TGCAGCGTTTACAGGGGGCAAGAGACCCAGTACTTC. The encoded protein is CSVYRGQETQYF.

The genes are TRBV5-1 and TRBJ1-2, with 8 bases aligning to TRBD1. Losses at the gene ends were 3 bases for V and 7 bases for J; bases not matched to a gene: 5. Germline V gene data show CDR1 as SGHRS and CDR2 as YFSETQ. The CDR3 sequence is 13 residues long. CDR3 in DNA: TGCGCCAGCAGCTACAGGGGGTCACGTGGCTACACCTTC. Residues: CASSYRGSRGYTF.

The chain employs TRBV5-1 and TRBJ1-5, with D possibly matching TRBD1 (6 bases). The CDR3 runs to 12 residues. Trimming shortened V by 9 bases and J by 9 bases, and 16 bases separated the two germline ends. Germline CDR1 and CDR2: SGHRS and YFSETQ. In DNA, the CDR3 is TGCGCCACTTCACAGGGTACTCCGCCCCAGCATTTT. This gives the protein CATSQGTPPQHF.

The rearrangement links TRBV30 to TRBJ1-4; D is perhaps TRBD1 (6 bases). Germline CDR1 GTSNPN, CDR2 SVGIG (reference sequence). The CDR3 totals 15 residues. The V end was cut by 2 bases, the J end by 5 bases, with 15 bases between. The CDR3 protein is CAWSLPGALNEKLFF. The CDR3 region has the DNA TGTGCCTGGAGTCTCCCGGGGGCTCTAAATGAAAAACTGTTTTTT.

The table lists this clone with a few counts. This chain connects TRBV18 to TRBJ1-5; TRBD1 agrees at 7 bases. J was trimmed by 7 bases and V by 8 bases; bases with no gene match: 8. Germline loops: CDR1 KGHSH, CDR2 LQKENI. The length of the CDR3 is 13 residues. The CDR3 loop reads CASAGGEEQPQHF. The CDR3 DNA is TGTGCCAGCGCAGGGGGGGAGGAACAGCCCCAGCATTTT.

J is TRBJ2-1 and V is TRBV15; D gene unclear. The V end was cut by 2 bases, the J end by 10 bases, with 12 bases between. Germline V gene sequence: CDR1 LNHNV, CDR2 YYDKDF (reference sequence). This CDR3 has 13 amino acids. CDR3 nucleotides: TGTGCCACCAGCAGATCCTTTGGTCCCGAGCAGTTCTTC. This codes for CATSRSFGPEQFF.

CDR3 in amino acids: CASSDNWATGPGNTIYF. The CDR3, as DNA: TGTGCCAGCAGTGATAATTGGGCGACAGGGCCAGGAAACACCATATATTTT. The J gene is TRBJ1-3, the V gene TRBV25-1; TRBD1 matches at 7 bases. The CDR3 length is 17 residues. Germline values: CDR1 MGHDK, CDR2 SYGVNS. Germline trimming cut 3 bases from V and 4 bases from J; bases unmatched to any gene: 12.

This clone was seen a single time. The chain has TRBV9 and TRBJ1-5; a weak D match, TRBD1 (5 bases). The CDR3 has 15 amino acids. Germline V CDR1 and CDR2: SGDLS, YYNGEE. Trimming shortened V by 2 bases and J by 5 bases, and 14 bases separated the two germline ends. The CDR3 nucleotides are TGTGCCAGCAGCGTGTCCGGGGCAGATGATCAGCCCCAGCATTTT. Its translation is CASSVSGADDQPQHF.

The chain couples TRBV27 to TRBJ1-6; TRBD1 might be the D (5 bases). CDR1 and CDR2 (germline): MNHEY, SMNVEV (reference sequence). The V gene lost 5 bases and the J gene lost 6 bases, with 20 bases spanning the gap. This CDR3 contains 17 residues. CDR3 in DNA: TGTGCCAGCAGTCCCTCTTGGGGCAGTGGGAGTAATTCACCCCTCCACTTT. Translating gives CASSPSWGSGSNSPLHF.

This clone has just one count. This chain uses TRBV5-4 with TRBJ1-2; TRBD1 aligns across 9 bases. The trim removed 5 bases at V and 5 bases at J, leaving 10 bases unmatched. The CDR3 sequence is 15 residues long. CDR1 is SGHNT and CDR2 is YYREEE in the germline V gene (reference sequence). The CDR3 DNA is TGTGCCAGCAGGTCAACAGGGGGCAGGGGTTATGGCTACACCTTC. This codes for CASRSTGGRGYGYTF.

This clone has more than one count but fewer than ten. The chain recombines TRBV11-3 with TRBJ2-5; D remains unclear. Trimming pared 9 bases from V and 3 bases from J, leaving 14 bases between. The V gene's germline CDR1 is SGHNT and CDR2 YENEEA. CDR3 length: 13 residues. This CDR3 is CASRRQWEETQYF. The DNA of the CDR3 is TGTGCCAGTCGCAGGCAGTGGGAAGAGACCCAGTACTTC.

The chain uses TRBV2 and TRBJ2-4; D unclear. Germline CDR1 SNHLY, CDR2 FYNNEI. This CDR3 has 13 residues. The V and J ends lost 6 bases and 3 bases respectively, with 9 bases between them. The CDR3 protein is CASRVWGKNIQYF. Here the CDR3 DNA reads TGTGCCAGCAGGGTTTGGGGCAAAAACATTCAGTACTTC.

The rearrangement links TRBV28 to TRBJ1-2; possible D gene TRBD1, 6 bases. V was cut by 3 bases and J by 5 bases, with 7 bases left in between. Germline assignment: CDR1 MDHEN and CDR2 SYDVKM. This CDR3 is built from 12 residues. The CDR3 spells CASSFQGYGYTF. The CDR3 nucleotides read TGTGCCAGCAGTTTTCAGGGGTATGGCTACACCTTC.

This chain joins TRBV6-5 and TRBJ1-4; possible D gene TRBD1, 6 bases. V was clipped by 2 bases and J by 8 bases, with 9 bases between them. Germline V gives CDR1 MNHEY, CDR2 SVGAGI. This CDR3 region has 13 residues. The chain's CDR3 is CASSYEGDEKLFF. Written as DNA, the CDR3 is TGTGCCAGCAGTTACGAGGGGGACGAAAAACTGTTTTTT.

The genes are TRBV10-1 and TRBJ1-4, with no clear D. CDR1 is WNHNN, CDR2 SYGVQD, per germline (reference sequence). V lost 0 bases to trimming and J lost 10 bases, with 24 bases between them. This CDR3 has 18 residues. The CDR3, as DNA: TGCGCCAGCAGTGAGTCCCTTGGTAAGACGGGCAACTACGGAAAACTGTTTTTT. It is translated as CASSESLGKTGNYGKLFF.

V usage is TRBV5-6 and J usage is TRBJ2-3, with no clear D. V dropped 2 bases and J dropped 1 base, with 8 bases sitting between them. The germline CDR1 and CDR2 sequences are SGHDT and YYEEEE. The CDR3 has 14 residues. The CDR3 spells CASSLAMGTDTQYF. Written as DNA, the CDR3 is TGTGCCAGCAGCTTAGCCATGGGCACAGATACGCAGTATTTT.

The V and J genes are TRBV4-1 and TRBJ2-2; tentative D call: TRBD2 (5 bases). Germline V CDR1 and CDR2: MGHRA, YSYEKL. Trimming left V 2 bases short and J 5 bases short, with 27 bases between. The CDR3 extends over 20 amino acids. The CDR3 sequence: CASSQTPLRARTDSTGELFF. The CDR3 nucleotides read TGCGCCAGCAGCCAAACTCCCCTTAGGGCTAGGACTGATAGTACCGGGGAGCTGTTTTTT.

The chain is built from TRBV19 and TRBJ1-1, with D hard to call. Germline CDR1 reads LNHDA; CDR2 reads SQIVND (reference sequence). Between the trimmed V and J ends, which lost 2 bases and 1 base, there was a span of 11 bases. The CDR3 is 15 residues long. The CDR3: CASSIWGAGNTEAFF. CDR3 DNA sequence: TGTGCCAGTAGTATATGGGGAGCTGGGAACACTGAAGCTTTCTTT. The full variable domain, with the rest looked up from reference TRBV19 and TRBJ1-1, is DGGITQSPKYLFRKEGQNVTLSCEQNLNHDAMYWYRQDPGQGLRLIYYSQIVNDFQKGDIAEGYSVSREKKESFPLTVTSAQKNPTAFYLCASSIWGAGNTEAFFGQGTRLTVV.

The chain carries TRBV6-6 and TRBJ2-7, with 10 bases lining up with TRBD1. CDR1 and CDR2 (germline): MNHNY, SVGAGI (reference sequence). This CDR3 spans 14 amino acids. Trimming at V came to 6 bases and at J to 5 bases, leaving 7 bases not matched to a gene. The CDR3 nucleotides are TGTGCCAGCAGCACCGGGACAGGGGTCCACGAGCAGTACTTC. This encodes CASSTGTGVHEQYF.

The chain is built from TRBV29-1 and TRBJ2-5, with TRBD2 matching 7 bases. With V trimmed by 3 bases and J by 5 bases, 9 bases remained unmatched. Germline V lookup: CDR1 SQVTM, CDR2 ANQGSEA. This CDR3 contains 14 residues. This chain's CDR3 is CSVDPGGSVETQYF. CDR3 nucleotide sequence: TGCAGCGTTGATCCGGGCGGGAGCGTTGAGACCCAGTACTTC.

CDR3 sequence reads: CASSYSRGLDSPLHF. CDR3 nucleotide sequence: TGTGCCAGCAGTTACTCAAGGGGATTGGATTCACCCCTCCACTTT. J is TRBJ1-6 and V is TRBV6-5, with D possibly matching TRBD1 (5 bases). Deletions cut 0 bases from V and 8 bases from J, with 11 bases between. CDR3 size: 15 residues. Germline values: CDR1 MNHEY, CDR2 SVGAGI.

The chain employs TRBV29-1 and TRBJ1-2, with D tentatively TRBD1 (5 bases). The V end was cut by 6 bases, the J end by 5 bases, with 13 bases between. Germline V gene data show CDR1 as SQVTM and CDR2 as ANQGSEA. The CDR3 has 12 amino acids. The CDR3 DNA follows: TGCAGCGTCGCCAGGGACGGGTATGGCTACACCTTC. This sequence encodes CSVARDGYGYTF.

In its sample, this clone was seen once. V usage is TRBV5-1 and J usage is TRBJ1-1, with D hard to call. V was trimmed by 6 bases and J by 7 bases, leaving 16 bases between them. Germline V gene sequence: CDR1 SGHRS, CDR2 YFSETQ. The CDR3 is 13 residues long. CDR3 sequence reads: CASTEGRNLEAFF. The CDR3 DNA is TGCGCCAGCACCGAGGGCCGGAACCTTGAAGCTTTCTTT.

The chain joins TRBV25-1 to TRBJ2-7; no clear D gene. Deletions cut 6 bases from V and 5 bases from J, with 8 bases between. The germline V gene encodes CDR1 MGHDK and CDR2 SYGVNS. This CDR3 spans 11 amino acids. The CDR3 DNA follows: TGTGCCAGCAGCCTTGGGGACGAGCAGTACTTC. This gives the protein CASSLGDEQYF.

V and J are TRBV5-1 and TRBJ1-1, with 8 bases fitting TRBD1. Trimming took 4 bases from V and 7 from J; bases not matched to a gene: 6. This CDR3 comprises 13 residues. Germline V gene lookup returns CDR1 SGHRS and CDR2 YFSETQ. CDR3 residues: CASSLQGANEAFF. In nucleotides, the CDR3 is TGCGCCAGCAGCCTTCAGGGGGCCAATGAAGCTTTCTTT.

The V call is TRBV30, the J call TRBJ1-2, with D unclear. The ends were cut back, 0 bases at V and 7 bases at J, with 9 bases in the middle. Germline loops: CDR1 GTSNPN, CDR2 SVGIG (reference sequence). The CDR3 contains 12 residues. CDR3 protein: CAWSVFPSGYTF. The DNA for the CDR3 is TGTGCCTGGAGTGTTTTTCCGTCTGGCTACACCTTC. The complete variable domain, with remaining parts taken from reference TRBV30 and TRBJ1-2, reads SQTIHQWPATLVQPVGSPLSLECTVEGTSNPNLYWYRQAAGRGLQLLFYSVGIGQISSEVPQNLSASRPQDRQFILSSKKLLLSDSGFYLCAWSVFPSGYTFGSGTRLTVV.

The chain combines TRBV5-4 with TRBJ1-2; 7 nucleotides line up with TRBD1. The V gene end was trimmed by 4 bases and the J gene end by 8 bases; junction bases not matched to a gene: 8. This CDR3 comprises 13 residues. CDR1 is SGHNT and CDR2 is YYREEE in the germline V gene (reference sequence). The CDR3 protein is CASSAKGARGYTF. In DNA form, the CDR3 reads TGTGCCAGCAGCGCGAAGGGGGCGCGGGGCTACACCTTC. The variable domain in full, completed from reference TRBV5-4 and TRBJ1-2, reads ETGVTQSPTHLIKTRGQQVTLRCSSQSGHNTVSWYQQALGQGPQFIFQYYREEENGRGNFPPRFSGLQFPNYSSELNVNALELDDSALYLCASSAKGARGYTFGSGTRLTVV.

The rearrangement uses TRBV10-1 and TRBJ2-3, with a weak D call TRBD2 (6 bases). The CDR3 extends over 14 amino acids. The V gene's germline CDR1 is WNHNN and CDR2 SYGVQD (reference sequence). V lost 4 bases and J 4 bases, leaving 12 bases between the germline ends. Written as DNA, the CDR3 is TGCGCCAGCAGTGGGCAACCGGGGGCAGATACGCAGTATTTT. It yields the protein CASSGQPGADTQYF.